Following are 18 T cell receptor beta chains from one sample sequenced in a study of T cells expressing NK-cell markers (dated by TCRdb to 2018 to 2021). Library method: 5' RACE. The listed sequencing device is Illumina HiSeq 2000. TCRdb reanalyzed the reads, keeping one entry per CDR3 protein sequence and omitting DNA. The table for this sample records some 460,000 distinct CDR3 sequences. The ten largest clones add up to roughly 1.4% of the sample. Sequencing was performed on blood T cells: a sorted CD56 or NKG2C T cell subset, CD4+ or CD8+ T cells, or bulk PBMC T cells (not recorded which). These receptors came from a woman aged 50 to 60 in good health. Donor details come from another sample of the same person, matched by shared clones.

The CDR3 sequence is CSARLAGSGELFF. J is TRBJ2-2 and V is TRBV20-1; lacking DNA, the TRBD2 call made by TCRdb goes unchecked. This CDR3 spans 13 amino acids. Per germline, CDR1 DFQATT and CDR2 SNEGSKA (reference sequence).

The V gene is TRBV5-1, the J gene TRBJ1-1; TCRdb indicates TRBD1, and absent DNA this call remains unverified. The CDR3 is 14 amino acids. In germline, CDR1 is SGHRS, CDR2 YFSETQ. The CDR3 loop reads CASNPGQGRAEAFF.

V and J are TRBV4-1 and TRBJ2-7; absent DNA, TCRdb's TRBD2 call cannot be checked. CDR1 and CDR2 (germline): MGHRA, YSYEKL. This CDR3 spans 15 amino acids. CDR3 sequence: CASSQGGLAAYEQYF.

The J gene is TRBJ1-5, the V gene TRBV10-3; without DNA, the TCRdb call of TRBD1 cannot be checked. CDR3 length: 16 amino acids. Germline CDR1 ENHRY, CDR2 SYGVKD. CDR3 protein: CAISESGGGSNQPQHF.

This chain joins TRBV7-3 and TRBJ2-7. Germline V CDR1 and CDR2: SGHTA, FQGTGA. The CDR3 contains 13 residues. The CDR3 protein is CASSNGRLTEQYF.

J is TRBJ1-2 and V is TRBV12-3 or TRBV12-4; checking the TCRdb D call of TRBD1 is not possible without DNA. CDR3 length equals 14 residues. The chain's CDR3 is CASTNTGGRYGYTF.

The genes are TRBV28 and TRBJ2-1; the D gene TCRdb calls, TRBD2, cannot be checked with no DNA. Germline assignment: CDR1 MDHEN and CDR2 SYDVKM. This CDR3 comprises 12 residues. The CDR3 loop reads CASRGPERGQFF.

The genes are TRBV5-1 and TRBJ1-5. The CDR3 is made up of 15 amino acids. The germline V gene has CDR1 SGHRS and CDR2 YFSETQ. The CDR3 spells CASSLYPAGDQPQHF.

The V and J genes are TRBV20-1 and TRBJ1-2; TCRdb's D call of TRBD1 is untestable without DNA. CDR1 is DFQATT and CDR2 is SNEGSKA in the germline V gene (reference sequence). There are 12 residues in the CDR3. The CDR3 is CSAPGQGRGYTF.

The rearrangement uses TRBV5-1 and TRBJ1-5. The CDR3 is 15 amino acids. The germline gives CDR1 SGHRS, CDR2 YFSETQ. The CDR3 protein is CASRPDGYSNQPQHF.

The chain uses TRBV9 and TRBJ2-7; the D call of TRBD1 rests on TCRdb alone, since no DNA is present to check it. The germline V gene encodes CDR1 SGDLS and CDR2 YYNGEE. CDR3 size: 14 residues. CDR3 in amino acids: CASSVASGGYEQYF.

The V and J genes are TRBV15 and TRBJ1-4. This CDR3 comprises 14 residues. Per the germline V gene, CDR1 is LNHNV and CDR2 is YYDKDF (reference sequence). CDR3 sequence reads: CATSLSGGNEKLFF.

This chain uses TRBV5-6 with TRBJ1-5; lacking DNA, the TRBD1 call made by TCRdb goes unchecked. Per germline, CDR1 SGHDT and CDR2 YYEEEE. This CDR3 has 15 amino acids. The CDR3 spells CASSSNGNSNQPQHF.

J is TRBJ1-5 and V is TRBV27; TCRdb returns TRBD1, unconfirmable since there is no DNA. Per germline, CDR1 MNHEY and CDR2 SMNVEV (reference sequence). CDR3 size: 14 residues. CDR3 in amino acids: CASAQGTQGQPQHF.

CDR3 sequence reads: CASSFKSNEQYF. This chain joins TRBV21-1 and TRBJ2-7. TRBV21-1 is assigned pseudogene status. The CDR3 totals 12 residues.

The J gene is TRBJ2-5, the V gene TRBV25-1; TCRdb indicates TRBD1, and absent DNA this call remains unverified. Germline CDR1 is MGHDK and CDR2 is SYGVNS. CDR3 size: 13 residues. The CDR3 loop is CASSELNGKTQYF. The variable domain in full, completed from reference TRBV25-1 and TRBJ2-5, reads EADIYQTPRYLVIGTGKKITLECSQTMGHDKMYWYQQDPGMELHLIHYSYGVNSTEKGDLSSESTVSRIRTEHFPLTLESARPSHTSQYLCASSELNGKTQYFGPGTRLLVL.

V usage is TRBV24-1 and J usage is TRBJ2-1. This CDR3 is 13 amino acids long. Germline CDR1 reads KGHDR; CDR2 reads SFDVKD. CDR3 amino acids: CATSGDVGNEQFF.

This chain joins TRBV11-2 and TRBJ2-6; the TCRdb D gene call, TRBD1, has no DNA to confirm it. There are 18 residues in the CDR3. CDR1 and CDR2 (germline): SGHAT, FQNNGV. The chain's CDR3 is CASSQIRDRGPGANVLTF.